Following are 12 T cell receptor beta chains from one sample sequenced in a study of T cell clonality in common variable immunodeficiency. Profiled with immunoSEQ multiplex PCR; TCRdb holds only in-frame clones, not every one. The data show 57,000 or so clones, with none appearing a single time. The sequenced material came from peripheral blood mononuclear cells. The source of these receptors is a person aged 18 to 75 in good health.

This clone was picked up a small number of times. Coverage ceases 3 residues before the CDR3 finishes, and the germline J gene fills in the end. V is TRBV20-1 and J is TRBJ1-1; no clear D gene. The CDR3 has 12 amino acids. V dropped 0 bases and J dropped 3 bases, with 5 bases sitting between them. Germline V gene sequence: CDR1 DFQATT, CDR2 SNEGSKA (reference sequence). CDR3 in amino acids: CSARDPHTEAFF. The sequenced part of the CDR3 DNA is TGCAGTGCTAGAGATCCTCACACTGAA.

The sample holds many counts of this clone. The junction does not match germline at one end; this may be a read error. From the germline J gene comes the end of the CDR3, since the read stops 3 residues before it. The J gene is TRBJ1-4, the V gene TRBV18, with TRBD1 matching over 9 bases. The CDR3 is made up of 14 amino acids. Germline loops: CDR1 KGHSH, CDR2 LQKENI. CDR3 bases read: TGTGCCAGCTCCCCACAGGGGGCTCGAGAAAAA. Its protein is CASSPQGAREK. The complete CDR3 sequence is CASSPQGAREKLFF.

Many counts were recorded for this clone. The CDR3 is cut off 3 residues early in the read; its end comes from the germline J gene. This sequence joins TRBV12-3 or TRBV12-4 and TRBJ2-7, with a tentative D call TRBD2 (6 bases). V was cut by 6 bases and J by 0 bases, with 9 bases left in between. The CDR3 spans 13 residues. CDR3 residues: CASRPGLSYEQYF. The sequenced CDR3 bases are TGTGCCAGCAGGCCGGGACTCTCCTACGAG.

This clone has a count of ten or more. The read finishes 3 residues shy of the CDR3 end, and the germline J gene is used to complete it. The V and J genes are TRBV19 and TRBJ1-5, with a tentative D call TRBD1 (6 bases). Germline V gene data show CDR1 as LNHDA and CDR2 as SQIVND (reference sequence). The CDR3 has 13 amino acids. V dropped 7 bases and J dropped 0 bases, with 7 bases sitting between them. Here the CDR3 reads CASTDSSNQPQHF. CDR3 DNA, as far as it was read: TGTGCCAGTACGGACAGTAGCAATCAGCCC.

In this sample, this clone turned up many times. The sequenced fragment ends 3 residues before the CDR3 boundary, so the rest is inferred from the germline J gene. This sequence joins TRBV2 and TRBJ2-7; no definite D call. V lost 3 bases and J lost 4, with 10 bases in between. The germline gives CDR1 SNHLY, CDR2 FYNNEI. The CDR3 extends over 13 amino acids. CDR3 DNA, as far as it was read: TGTGCCAGCAGTGAGAGCGCGGATTACGAG. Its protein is CASSESADYE. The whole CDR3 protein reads CASSESADYEQYF.

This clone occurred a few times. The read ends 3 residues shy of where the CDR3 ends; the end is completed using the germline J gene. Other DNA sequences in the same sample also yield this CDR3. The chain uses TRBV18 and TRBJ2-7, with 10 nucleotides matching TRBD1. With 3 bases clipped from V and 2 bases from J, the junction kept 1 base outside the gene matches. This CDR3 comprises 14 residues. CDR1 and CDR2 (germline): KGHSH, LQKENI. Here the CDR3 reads CASSPDRGPYEQYF. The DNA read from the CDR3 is TGTGCCAGCTCACCCGACAGGGGGCCCTACGAG.

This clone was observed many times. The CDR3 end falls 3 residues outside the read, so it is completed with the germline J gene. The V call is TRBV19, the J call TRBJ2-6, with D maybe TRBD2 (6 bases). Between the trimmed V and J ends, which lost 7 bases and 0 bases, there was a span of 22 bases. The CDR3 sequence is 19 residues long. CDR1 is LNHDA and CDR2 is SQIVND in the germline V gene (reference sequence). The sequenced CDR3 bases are TGTGCCAGTAACACGGACGGCCGGGGGTTCTACTCTGGGGCCAACGTC. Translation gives CASNTDGRGFYSGANV. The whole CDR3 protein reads CASNTDGRGFYSGANVLTF. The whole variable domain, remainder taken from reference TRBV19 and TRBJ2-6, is DGGITQSPKYLFRKEGQNVTLSCEQNLNHDAMYWYRQDPGQGLRLIYYSQIVNDFQKGDIAEGYSVSREKKESFPLTVTSAQKNPTAFYLCASNTDGRGFYSGANVLTFGAGSRLTVL.

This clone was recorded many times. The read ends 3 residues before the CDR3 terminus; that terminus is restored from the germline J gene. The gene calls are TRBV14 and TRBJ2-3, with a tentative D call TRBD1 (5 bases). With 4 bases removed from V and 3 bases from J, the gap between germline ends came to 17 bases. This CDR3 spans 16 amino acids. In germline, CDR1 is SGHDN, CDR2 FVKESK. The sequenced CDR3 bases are TGTGCCAGCAGCCCGACGGACATCTGGCTGACAGATACG. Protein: CASSPTDIWLTDT. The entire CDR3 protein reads CASSPTDIWLTDTQYF.

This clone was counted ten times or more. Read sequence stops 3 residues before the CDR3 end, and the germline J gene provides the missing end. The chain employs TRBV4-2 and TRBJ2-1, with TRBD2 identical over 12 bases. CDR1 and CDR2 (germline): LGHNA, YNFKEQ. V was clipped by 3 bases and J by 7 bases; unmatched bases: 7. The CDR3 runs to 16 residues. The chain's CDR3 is CASSQTSGSWGNEQFF. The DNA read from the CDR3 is TGTGCCAGCAGCCAGACTAGCGGGAGCTGGGGGAATGAG.

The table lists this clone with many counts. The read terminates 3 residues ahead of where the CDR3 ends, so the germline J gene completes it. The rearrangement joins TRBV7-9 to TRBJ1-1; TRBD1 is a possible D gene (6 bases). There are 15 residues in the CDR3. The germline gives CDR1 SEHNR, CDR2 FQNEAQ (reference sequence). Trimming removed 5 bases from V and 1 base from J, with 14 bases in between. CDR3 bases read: TGTGCCAGCAGCCCCACTCGGGACACGAACACTGAA. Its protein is CASSPTRDTNTE. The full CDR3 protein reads CASSPTRDTNTEAFF.

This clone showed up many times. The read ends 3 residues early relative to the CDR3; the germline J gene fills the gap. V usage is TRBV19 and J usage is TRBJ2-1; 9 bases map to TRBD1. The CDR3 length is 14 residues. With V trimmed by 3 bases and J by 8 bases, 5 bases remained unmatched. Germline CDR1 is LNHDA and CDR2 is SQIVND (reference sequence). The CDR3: CASSIGTGLYEQFF. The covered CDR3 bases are TGTGCCAGTAGTATCGGGACAGGGTTGTATGAG.

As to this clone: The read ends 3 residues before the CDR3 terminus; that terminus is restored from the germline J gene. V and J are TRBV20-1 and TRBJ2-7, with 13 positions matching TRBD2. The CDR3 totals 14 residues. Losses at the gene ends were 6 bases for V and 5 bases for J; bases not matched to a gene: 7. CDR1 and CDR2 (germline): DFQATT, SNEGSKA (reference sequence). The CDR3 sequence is CSAQGLAGPDEQYF. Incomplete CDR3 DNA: TGCAGTGCCCAGGGACTAGCGGGACCAGACGAG.